This T cell receptor (beta chain) emerged from a study of control samples from healthy donors and cancer patients. The method was immunoSEQ multiplex PCR; TCRdb's version includes in-frame clones alone and lacks a portion of them. This sample has 90,000 or so clones, with about 88% found just once. The CDR3 is 18 amino acids. Germline V gene data show CDR1 as KGHSH and CDR2 as LQKENI. The J segment lost 5 bases and the V segment lost 4 bases, leaving 13 bases of the junction unmatched. The rearrangement joins TRBV18 to TRBJ2-4, with 11 bases that match TRBD2. This receptor was identified in a woman aged 70-85 years in good health. Material: blood. CDR3 nucleotide sequence: TGTGCCAGCTCACGGCCACTAGCGGGAGTGGGAGCGGAAAACATTCAGTACTTC. Translation: CASSRPLAGVGAENIQYF.